This entry is about one T cell receptor beta chain. This PCR relied on a set of 60 Vbeta primers and 13 Jbeta primers. Clones were read by immunoSEQ multiplex PCR, and TCRdb kept only the in-frame ones, dropping some. The sample records some 99,000 clones, almost 75% being singletons. This entry comes from a study of cytomegalovirus exposure and HLA in healthy donors. Material for sequencing was PBMCs. This receptor was taken from a man in his forties in good health and CMV-seronegative.

CDR3 nucleotide sequence: TGTGCCAGCAGCTTTTTATTTGATCAGCCCCAGCATTTT. As protein: CASSFLFDQPQHF. The J gene is TRBJ1-5, the V gene TRBV7-2; D remains ambiguous. Germline loops: CDR1 SGHTA, CDR2 FQGNSA. Trimming took 3 bases from V and 5 from J, leaving 8 bases between them. The CDR3 consists of 13 residues.